These 8 T cell receptor beta chains share one sample of origin, sequenced in a study of graft-versus-host responses after intestinal transplantation. Using immunoSEQ multiplex PCR, the repertoire was profiled, and TCRdb retains in-frame clones only, with some absent. The sample contains roughly 50,000 clones, 91% of which appear only once. The specimen was PBMCs, collected 662 days after intestinal transplant. Receptors originate from a human patient who received an intestinal transplant, so some T cells may come from the graft donor.

This clone is a singleton in its sample. This rearrangement joins TRBV7-2 to TRBJ2-5, with TRBD2 identical over 7 bases. Germline CDR1 and CDR2: SGHTA and FQGNSA. The CDR3 covers 15 residues. The V segment lost 1 base and the J segment 2 bases; nucleotides outside the gene matches: 4. The CDR3 DNA follows: TGTGCCAGCAGCTTAGTTCTAGCGGTACAAGAGACCCAGTACTTC. Translated: CASSLVLAVQETQYF.

The rearrangement uses TRBV7-9 and TRBJ2-3; 13 nucleotides agree with TRBD2. From germline, CDR1 is SEHNR and CDR2 FQNEAQ (reference sequence). CDR3 length: 17 residues. With V trimmed by 0 bases and J by 1 base, 1 base remained unmatched. The DNA of the CDR3 is TGTGCCAGCAGCTTAGCGGGGACTAGCGGGGGCACAGATACGCAGTATTTT. The encoded protein is CASSLAGTSGGTDTQYF.

This CDR3 is CAISEVADTEAFF. The DNA of the CDR3 is TGTGCCATCAGTGAGGTCGCGGACACTGAAGCTTTCTTT. The chain joins TRBV10-3 to TRBJ1-1; D is unclear. Trimming left V 2 bases short and J 3 bases short, with 7 bases between. Germline loops: CDR1 ENHRY, CDR2 SYGVKD. This CDR3 contains 13 residues.

A word on this clone: The same CDR3 also results from other DNA sequences found in this sample. V and J are TRBV6-6 and TRBJ1-2; D ambiguous. V lost 9 bases, J lost 8 bases, and 25 bases lay in between. The germline V gene encodes CDR1 MNHNY and CDR2 SVGAGI (reference sequence). The CDR3 is 15 amino acids. DNA for the CDR3: TGTGCCAGTACCCCACGGCTGACGAAGACGGTCGGCTACACCTTC. This encodes CASTPRLTKTVGYTF.

The genes are TRBV7-6 and TRBJ2-6; D not certain. The V end lost 5 bases, the J end lost 0 bases, and 14 bases lay between the germline ends. This CDR3 comprises 17 residues. Germline assignment: CDR1 SGHVS and CDR2 FNYEAQ. The CDR3 region has the DNA TGTGCCAGCAGCGCGCCTCCTTGGGTCTCTGGGGCCAACGTCCTGACTTTC. Translated: CASSAPPWVSGANVLTF.

V usage is TRBV30 and J usage is TRBJ1-6, with unresolved D. Germline V lookup: CDR1 GTSNPN, CDR2 SVGIG (reference sequence). The V and J ends lost 4 bases and 0 bases respectively, with 4 bases between them. The CDR3 runs to 13 residues. For the CDR3, the DNA is TGTGCCTGGAAAATCTCCTATAATTCACCCCTCCACTTT. Translation: CAWKISYNSPLHF.

This sequence joins TRBV13 and TRBJ2-7; 10 nucleotides line up with TRBD1. Trimming cost V 5 bases and J 6 bases; bases outside gene matches: 13. The germline gives CDR1 PRHDT, CDR2 FYEKMQ (reference sequence). The CDR3 is 16 amino acids. The CDR3 region has the DNA TGTGCCAGCAGCGTAGACAGGGGGCGTCGGTTCGGCGAGCAGTACTTC. Translating it yields CASSVDRGRRFGEQYF. The full variable domain, in which reference TRBV13 and TRBJ2-7 provide the parts outside the CDR3, is AAGVIQSPRHLIKEKRETATLKCYPIPRHDTVYWYQQGPGQDPQFLISFYEKMQSDKGSIPDRFSAQQFSDYHSELNMSSLELGDSALYFCASSVDRGRRFGEQYFGPGTRLTVT.

The V call is TRBV7-2, the J call TRBJ1-5, with TRBD1 as a possible D gene (6 bases). CDR1 and CDR2 (germline): SGHTA, FQGNSA. The CDR3 has 14 amino acids. The germline V and J ends were trimmed by 1 base and 7 bases, with 11 bases remaining between them. The CDR3 is CASSLVGGRQPQHF. The CDR3 bases are TGTGCCAGCAGCTTAGTAGGGGGAAGGCAGCCCCAGCATTTT.